This T cell receptor beta chain is from a study of cytotoxic CD8 clonotypes in ibrutinib-treated CLL. Study information: Response was recorded as partial in approximately 25 patients and complete in 2; at median roughly 73 months, roughly 15 remained remitted and approximately 12 had progressed. Study-level points and caveats: Clonality was higher at baseline than in age-matched healthy donors and tracked circulating CD8+ T-cell counts.

As to this clone: Its antigen is not identified.

CDR1 SQVTM and CDR2 ANQGSEA come from the germline V gene. The CDR3 length is 12 residues. V was pared by 2 bases and J by 4 bases, with 7 bases between. Assay used: immunoSEQ multiplex PCR; TCRdb lists only in-frame clones, some missing. The data contain some 63,000 clones, approximately 90% of them seen just once; the ten biggest clones take up approximately 3%. The sequence came from a human donor with chronic lymphocytic leukemia. Here the sequenced sample was PBMCs, taken after 12 months of ibrutinib treatment. The chain couples TRBV29-1 to TRBJ2-3; TRBD2 is a possible D gene (5 bases). CDR3 bases: TGCAGCGTTGAAACGGGGTCAGATACGCAGTATTTT. The encoded protein is CSVETGSDTQYF.